The present TCR beta chain was sequenced within a study of cytomegalovirus exposure and HLA in healthy donors. Study-level information: Of the donors genotyped, several hundred in all, around 77% fell in the Caucasian-associated ancestry cluster.

Use of 60 Vbeta and 13 Jbeta primers characterized the PCR. The protocol was immunoSEQ multiplex PCR, while the TCRdb copy is restricted to in-frame clones and leaves out a portion. The sample lists roughly 200,000 clones; 65% to 90% were seen once. Regarding the study as a whole: In vitro confirmation showed three CMV-associated chains to be CMV antigen specific.

The CDR3 is made up of 14 amino acids. The V and J ends lost 2 bases and 1 base respectively, with 8 bases between them. Germline lookup yields CDR1 GTSNPN and CDR2 SVGIG (reference sequence). In its sample, this clone was seen a few times. The antigen is not known. This receptor was identified in a woman aged 45 to 65 in good health and CMV-seronegative. The sequenced material came from PBMCs. This chain joins TRBV30 and TRBJ1-4; D remains ambiguous. CDR3 region: CAWSIRQTNEKLFF. The CDR3 DNA follows: TGTGCCTGGAGTATCAGACAAACTAATGAAAAACTGTTTTTT. Looking up the rest from reference TRBV30 and TRBJ1-4 gives the full variable domain: SQTIHQWPATLVQPVGSPLSLECTVEGTSNPNLYWYRQAAGRGLQLLFYSVGIGQISSEVPQNLSASRPQDRQFILSSKKLLLSDSGFYLCAWSIRQTNEKLFFGSGTQLSVL.